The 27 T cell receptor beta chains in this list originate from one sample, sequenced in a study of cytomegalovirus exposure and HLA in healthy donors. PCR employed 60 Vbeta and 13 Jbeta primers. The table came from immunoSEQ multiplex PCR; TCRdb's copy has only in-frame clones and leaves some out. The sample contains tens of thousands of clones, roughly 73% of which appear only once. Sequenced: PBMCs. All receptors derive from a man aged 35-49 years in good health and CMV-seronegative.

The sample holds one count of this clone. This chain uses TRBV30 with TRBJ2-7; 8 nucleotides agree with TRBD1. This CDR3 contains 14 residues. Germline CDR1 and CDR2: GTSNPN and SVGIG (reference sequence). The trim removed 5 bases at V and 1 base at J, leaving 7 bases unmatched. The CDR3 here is CAWLDRDRSYEQYF. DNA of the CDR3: TGTGCCTGGCTGGACCGGGACAGGTCCTACGAGCAGTACTTC.

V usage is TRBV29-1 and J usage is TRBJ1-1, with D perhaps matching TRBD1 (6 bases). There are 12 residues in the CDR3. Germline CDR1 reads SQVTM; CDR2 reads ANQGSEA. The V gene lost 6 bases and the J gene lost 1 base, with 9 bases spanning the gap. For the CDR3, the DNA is TGCAGCGTGCAGGGGAGGAACACTGAAGCTTTCTTT. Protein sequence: CSVQGRNTEAFF.

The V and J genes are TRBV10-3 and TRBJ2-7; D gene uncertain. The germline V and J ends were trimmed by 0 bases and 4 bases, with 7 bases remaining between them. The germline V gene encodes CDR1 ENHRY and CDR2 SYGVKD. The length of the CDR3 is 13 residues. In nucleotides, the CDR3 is TGTGCCATCAGTGAGTCGTCTCCGTACGAGCAGTACTTC. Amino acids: CAISESSPYEQYF.

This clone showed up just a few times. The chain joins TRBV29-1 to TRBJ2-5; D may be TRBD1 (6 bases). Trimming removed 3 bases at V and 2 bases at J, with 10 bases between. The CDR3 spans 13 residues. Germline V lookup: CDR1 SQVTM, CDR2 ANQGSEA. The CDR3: CSVDLGQQETQYF. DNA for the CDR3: TGCAGCGTTGACCTTGGACAGCAAGAGACCCAGTACTTC.

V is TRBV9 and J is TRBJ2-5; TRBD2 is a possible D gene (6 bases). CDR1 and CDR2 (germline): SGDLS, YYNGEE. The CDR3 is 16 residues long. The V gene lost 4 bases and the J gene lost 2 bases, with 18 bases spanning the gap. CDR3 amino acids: CASSPTLTGGQETQYF. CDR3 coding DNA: TGTGCCAGCAGCCCAACCCTAACAGGAGGGCAAGAGACCCAGTACTTC.

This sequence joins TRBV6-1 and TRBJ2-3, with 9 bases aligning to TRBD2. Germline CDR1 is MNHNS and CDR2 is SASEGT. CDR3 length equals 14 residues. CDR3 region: CAGTSGGPTDTQYF. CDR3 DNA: TGTGCAGGGACAAGCGGGGGGCCCACAGATACGCAGTATTTT.

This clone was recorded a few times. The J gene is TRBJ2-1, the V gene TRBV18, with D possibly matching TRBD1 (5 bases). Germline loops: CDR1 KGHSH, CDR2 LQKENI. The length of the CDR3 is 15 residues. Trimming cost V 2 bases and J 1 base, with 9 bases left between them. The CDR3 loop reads CASSPSRGSYNEQFF. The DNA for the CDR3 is TGTGCCAGCTCACCAAGTAGGGGTTCCTACAATGAGCAGTTCTTC.

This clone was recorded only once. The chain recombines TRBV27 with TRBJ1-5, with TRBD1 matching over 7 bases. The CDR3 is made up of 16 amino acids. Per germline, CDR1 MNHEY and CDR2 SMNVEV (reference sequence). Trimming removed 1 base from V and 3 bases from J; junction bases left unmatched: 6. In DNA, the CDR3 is TGTGCCAGCAGTTTATTTGCAGGGGGTACCAATCAGCCCCAGCATTTT. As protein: CASSLFAGGTNQPQHF.

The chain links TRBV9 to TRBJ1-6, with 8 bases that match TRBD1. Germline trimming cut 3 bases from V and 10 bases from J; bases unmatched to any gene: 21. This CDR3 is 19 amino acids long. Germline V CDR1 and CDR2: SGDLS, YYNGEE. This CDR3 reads CASSGLRDRLSLGVSPLHF. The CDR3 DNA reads TGTGCCAGCAGCGGACTCCGGGACAGGCTTTCCTTAGGCGTATCACCCCTCCACTTT.

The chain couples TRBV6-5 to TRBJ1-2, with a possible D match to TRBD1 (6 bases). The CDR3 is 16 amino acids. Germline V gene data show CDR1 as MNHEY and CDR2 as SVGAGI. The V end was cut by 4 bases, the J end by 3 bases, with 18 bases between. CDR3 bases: TGTGCCAGCAGTTCCCCGAGGGAGCAGGGGCACTATGGCTACACCTTC. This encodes CASSSPREQGHYGYTF.

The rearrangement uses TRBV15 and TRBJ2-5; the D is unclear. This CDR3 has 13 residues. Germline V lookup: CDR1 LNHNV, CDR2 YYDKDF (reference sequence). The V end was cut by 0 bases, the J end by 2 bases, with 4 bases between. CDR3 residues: CATSRDPQETQYF. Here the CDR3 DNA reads TGTGCCACCAGCAGAGACCCGCAAGAGACCCAGTACTTC. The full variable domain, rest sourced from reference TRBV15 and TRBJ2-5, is DAMVIQNPRYQVTQFGKPVTLSCSQTLNHNVMYWYQQKSSQAPKLLFHYYDKDFNNEADTPDNFQSRRPNTSFCFLDIRSPGLGDTAMYLCATSRDPQETQYFGPGTRLLVL.

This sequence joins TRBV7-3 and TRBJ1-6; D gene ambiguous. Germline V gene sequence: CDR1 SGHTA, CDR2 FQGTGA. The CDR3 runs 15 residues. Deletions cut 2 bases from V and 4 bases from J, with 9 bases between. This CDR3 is CASSLSGRYNSPLHF. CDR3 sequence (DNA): TGTGCCAGCAGCTTATCGGGTCGTTATAATTCACCCCTCCACTTT. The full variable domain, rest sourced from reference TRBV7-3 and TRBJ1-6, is GAGVSQTPSNKVTEKGKYVELRCDPISGHTALYWYRQSLGQGPEFLIYFQGTGAADDSGLPNDRFFAVRPEGSVSTLKIQRTERGDSAVYLCASSLSGRYNSPLHFGNGTRLTVT.

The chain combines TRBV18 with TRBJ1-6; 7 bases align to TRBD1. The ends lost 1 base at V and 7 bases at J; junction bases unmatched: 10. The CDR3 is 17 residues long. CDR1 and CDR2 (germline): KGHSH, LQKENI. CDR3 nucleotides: TGTGCCAGCTCACCACAAGGCAGGGGGGTTTCCAATTCACCCCTCCACTTT. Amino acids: CASSPQGRGVSNSPLHF.

The CDR3 protein is CASSSRDYPDTQYF. CDR3 DNA: TGTGCCAGCAGTTCCCGGGACTATCCAGATACGCAGTATTTT. The chain combines TRBV28 with TRBJ2-3; TRBD2 matches 7 bases. J lost 4 bases, V lost 4 bases, and 5 bases had no gene match. Per the germline V gene, CDR1 is MDHEN and CDR2 is SYDVKM. The CDR3 sequence is 14 residues long.

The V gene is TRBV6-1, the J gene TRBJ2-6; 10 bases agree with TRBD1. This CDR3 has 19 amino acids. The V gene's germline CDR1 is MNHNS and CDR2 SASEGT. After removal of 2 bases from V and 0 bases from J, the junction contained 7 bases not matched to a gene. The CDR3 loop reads CASSETWGQGLSGANVLTF. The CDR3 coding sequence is TGTGCCAGCAGTGAAACTTGGGGACAGGGGCTCTCTGGGGCCAACGTCCTGACTTTC.

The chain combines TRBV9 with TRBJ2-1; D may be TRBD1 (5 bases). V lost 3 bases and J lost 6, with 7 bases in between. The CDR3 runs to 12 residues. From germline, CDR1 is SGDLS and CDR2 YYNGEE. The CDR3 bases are TGTGCCAGCAGCGGGACAAGCAATGAGCAGTTCTTC. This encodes CASSGTSNEQFF.

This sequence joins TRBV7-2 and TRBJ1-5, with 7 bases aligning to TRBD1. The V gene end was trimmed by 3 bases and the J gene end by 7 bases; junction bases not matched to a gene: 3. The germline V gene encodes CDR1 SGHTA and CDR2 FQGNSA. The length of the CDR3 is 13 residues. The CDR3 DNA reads TGTGCCAGCAGCTTCGACAGGGTCCAGCCCCAGCATTTT. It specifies CASSFDRVQPQHF.

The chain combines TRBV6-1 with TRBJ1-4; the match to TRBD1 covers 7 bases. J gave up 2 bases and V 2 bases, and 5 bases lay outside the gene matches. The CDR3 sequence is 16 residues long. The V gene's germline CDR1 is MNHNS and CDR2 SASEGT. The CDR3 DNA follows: TGTGCCAGCAGTGAAACGGGCAGGGGGACTAATGAAAAACTGTTTTTT. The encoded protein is CASSETGRGTNEKLFF.

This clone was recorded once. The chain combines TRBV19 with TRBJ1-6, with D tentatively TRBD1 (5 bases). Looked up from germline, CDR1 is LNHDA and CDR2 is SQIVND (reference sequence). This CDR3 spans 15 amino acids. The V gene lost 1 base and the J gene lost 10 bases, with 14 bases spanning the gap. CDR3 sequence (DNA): TGTGCCAGTAGTATAGGTGTCCAGGGAGGCTCACCCCTCCACTTT. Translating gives CASSIGVQGGSPLHF.

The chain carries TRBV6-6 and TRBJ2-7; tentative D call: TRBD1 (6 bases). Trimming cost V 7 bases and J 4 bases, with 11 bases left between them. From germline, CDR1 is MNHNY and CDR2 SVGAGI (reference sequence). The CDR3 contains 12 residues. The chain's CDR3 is CASTQGGYEQYF. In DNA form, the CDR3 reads TGTGCCAGCACACAGGGTGGTTACGAGCAGTACTTC.

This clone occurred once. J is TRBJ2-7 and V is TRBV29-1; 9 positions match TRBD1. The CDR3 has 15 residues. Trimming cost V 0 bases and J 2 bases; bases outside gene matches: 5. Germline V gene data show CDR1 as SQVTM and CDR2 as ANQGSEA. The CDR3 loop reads CSVEDMGQGPYEQYF. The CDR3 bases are TGCAGCGTTGAAGATATGGGACAGGGACCCTACGAGCAGTACTTC.

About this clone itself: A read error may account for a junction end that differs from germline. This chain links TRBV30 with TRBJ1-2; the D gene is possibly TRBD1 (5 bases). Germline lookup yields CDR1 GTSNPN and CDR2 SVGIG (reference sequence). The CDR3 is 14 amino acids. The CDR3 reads CAWSVRAGNYGYNF. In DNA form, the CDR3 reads TGTGCCTGGAGTGTACGGGCAGGGAACTATGGCTACAACTTC.

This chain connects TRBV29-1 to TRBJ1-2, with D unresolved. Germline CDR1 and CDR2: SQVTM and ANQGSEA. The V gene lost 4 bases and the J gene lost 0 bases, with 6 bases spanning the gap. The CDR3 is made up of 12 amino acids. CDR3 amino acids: CSVAAANYGYTF. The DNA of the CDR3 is TGCAGCGTTGCTGCAGCTAACTATGGCTACACCTTC.

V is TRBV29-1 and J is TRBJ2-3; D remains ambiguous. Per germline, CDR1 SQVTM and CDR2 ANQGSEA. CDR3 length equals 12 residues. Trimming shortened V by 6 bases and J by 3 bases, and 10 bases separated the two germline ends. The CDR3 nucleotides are TGCAGCGTAGACCGAGGAACAGATACGCAGTATTTT. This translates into CSVDRGTDTQYF.

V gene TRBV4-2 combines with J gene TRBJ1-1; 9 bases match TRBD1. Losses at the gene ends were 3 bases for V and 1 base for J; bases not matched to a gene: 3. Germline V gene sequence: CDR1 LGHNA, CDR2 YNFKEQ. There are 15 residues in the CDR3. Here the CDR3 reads CASSQSGQGNTEAFF. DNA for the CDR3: TGTGCCAGCAGCCAGTCGGGACAGGGGAACACTGAAGCTTTCTTT.

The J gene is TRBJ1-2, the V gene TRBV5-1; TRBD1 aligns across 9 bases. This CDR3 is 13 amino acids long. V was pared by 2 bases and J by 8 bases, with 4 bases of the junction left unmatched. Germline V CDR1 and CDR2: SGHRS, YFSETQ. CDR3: CASSLGQGSGYTF. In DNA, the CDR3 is TGCGCCAGCAGCTTAGGACAGGGGAGCGGCTACACCTTC.

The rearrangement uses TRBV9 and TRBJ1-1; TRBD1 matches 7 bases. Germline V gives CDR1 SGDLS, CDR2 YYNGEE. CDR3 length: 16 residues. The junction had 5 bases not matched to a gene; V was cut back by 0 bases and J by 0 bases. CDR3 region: CASSVETGAMNTEAFF. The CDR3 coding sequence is TGTGCCAGCAGCGTAGAAACAGGGGCGATGAACACTGAAGCTTTCTTT.